This T cell receptor (beta chain) was identified in a study of blood T cell repertoires in COVID-19 (dated by TCRdb to 2020 to 2022). Concerning the study at large: Collaborator samples came from the United States, Italy and Spain and covered acute and convalescent phases of COVID-19. The material from the prospective study consisted of cDNA or gDNA derived from T cells, B-cell-depleted T cells, or PBMCs. Subjects who had been exposed to COVID-19, were actively infected with it, or had recovered from it provided the deeply sampled blood TCRbeta repertoires that made up the dataset. The repertoires were released in a freely available public database meant as a resource for research on the immune response to SARS-CoV-2. Samples came from the ongoing ImmuneRACE study (first 160 participants) plus 1,254 subjects from 6 global collaborators. The sample metadata nearly always contained a de-identified subject ID, COVID-19 status, age in years and sex. Where available, HLA class I and class II types were taken from metadata supplied by the sample provider and were not determined by assay-based typing.

TCRbeta CDR3 regions were amplified from genomic DNA by means of the immunoSEQ Assay, a bias-controlled multiplex PCR. The paper's processing steps were these. The number of nucleated cells in each sample was estimated from the amplification of reference gene primers within the assay. Sequence reads were collapsed and filtered to measure the absolute abundance of every unique TCRbeta CDR3 rearrangement. For each sample, productive Simpson clonality was calculated as the square root of Simpson's diversity index across productive rearrangements. TCRdb mirrors the immuneACCESS table, restricted to in-frame sequences. Some clones are absent from its copies; in checked studies, under half trace to an unresolved V gene, and the reason for the others is unknown. That table gives V, J and clone size, and the DNA gave D and trimming. The sample data list roughly 200,000 clones, and 80% to 90% of these were observed just once. Of the sample, less than 5% is held by the ten largest clones.

The paper as a whole reports these results and caveats: The quantity of clinical and demographic metadata differed by source and by participant and was supplied without curation.

Concerning this clone: Its antigen target is currently unknown. Base qualities are not recorded, but no much larger clone differs from it by a single base.

The CDR3 starts with the cysteine, ends with the phenylalanine, and has 14 residues. CDR3 DNA only is kept here, 42 bases in frame from base 1. At the junction V is shortened by 7 bases and J by 0 bases, with 9 bases in between. The CDR1 and CDR2 encoded by the germline V gene are KGHDR and SFDVKD. Participants in the prospective study were enrolled through a virtual design, were aged about 18 to 90 years, and lived in 24 United States geographic areas. In the prospective study, cohorts were assigned on the basis of participant-reported clinical history obtained from a screening survey and a study questionnaire. In the prospective study, mobile phlebotomists collected whole blood, serum and a nasopharyngeal or oropharyngeal swab from each participant. Prospective study participants could optionally give additional blood draws and questionnaires over an approximately 2-month period. Prospective study blood samples were shipped either frozen or at room temperature before DNA extraction.

Sequencing was performed on PBMCs or T cells enriched from blood (not recorded which). The clonotype originates from a woman between 35 and 50 years old with acute COVID-19. Recombination linked TRBV24-1 to TRBJ2-1; a confident D gene designation cannot be given. The CDR3 amino acid sequence is: CATSPGGSYNEQFF. The nucleotide sequence is TGTGCCACCAGCCCGGGTGGCTCCTACAATGAGCAGTTCTTC.